The next 20 T cell receptor beta chains were all read from a single sample in a study of blood T cell repertoires in COVID-19. Clones were read by immunoSEQ multiplex PCR, and TCRdb kept only the in-frame ones, dropping some. Of some 180,000 clones listed, approximately 90% are singletons. The sequencing sample was made of peripheral blood. These receptors all come from a man aged 40-49 years with active or convalescent COVID-19.

This rearrangement joins TRBV9 to TRBJ1-3; TRBD1 agrees at 10 bases. The V gene's germline CDR1 is SGDLS and CDR2 YYNGEE. The length of the CDR3 is 17 residues. The V segment lost 0 bases and the J segment 4 bases; nucleotides outside the gene matches: 7. CDR3 loop: CASSVEAGTGEGNTIYF. In DNA, the CDR3 is TGTGCCAGCAGCGTAGAAGCCGGGACAGGGGAGGGAAACACCATATATTTT.

This chain joins TRBV29-1 and TRBJ2-2; 7 bases agree with TRBD2. Germline CDR1 reads SQVTM; CDR2 reads ANQGSEA. The length of the CDR3 is 15 residues. The V segment lost 6 bases and the J segment 5 bases; nucleotides outside the gene matches: 12. The CDR3 region has the DNA TGCAGCGTCCGGACTAGGTGGGCAGATACCGGGGAGCTGTTTTTT. This translates into CSVRTRWADTGELFF.

The chain uses TRBV13 and TRBJ2-1, with D maybe TRBD1 (7 bases). The CDR3 covers 14 residues. Deletions cut 6 bases from V and 5 bases from J, with 14 bases between. Looked up from germline, CDR1 is PRHDT and CDR2 is FYEKMQ (reference sequence). The CDR3 is CASSPQGGHNEQFF. CDR3 in DNA: TGTGCCAGCAGTCCTCAGGGGGGACACAATGAGCAGTTCTTC.

This clone was counted a single time. This chain connects TRBV2 to TRBJ2-3; 9 positions match TRBD2. The CDR3 extends over 17 amino acids. Trimming cost V 6 bases and J 5 bases; bases outside gene matches: 15. The germline CDR1 and CDR2 sequences are SNHLY and FYNNEI. The CDR3 DNA reads TGTGCCAGCAGCTCCCCGCCCTGGGGTAGCGGGGGAGATACGCAGTATTTT. Its protein is CASSSPPWGSGGDTQYF.

This clone was seen once. The chain couples TRBV14 to TRBJ2-1; D might be TRBD2 (5 bases). Germline V gene sequence: CDR1 SGHDN, CDR2 FVKESK. The CDR3 totals 16 residues. V lost 1 base and J 2 bases, leaving 12 bases between the germline ends. The CDR3 sequence is CASSQGVTIAYNEQFF. The CDR3 region has the DNA TGTGCCAGCAGCCAAGGCGTGACTATAGCCTACAATGAGCAGTTCTTC.

The V and J genes are TRBV5-1 and TRBJ2-3; 8 nucleotides line up with TRBD2. Trimming took 6 bases from V and 0 from J; bases not matched to a gene: 6. The germline gives CDR1 SGHRS, CDR2 YFSETQ. This CDR3 comprises 15 residues. The CDR3 bases are TGCGCCAGCACTACGCGGGGGGCTAGCACAGATACGCAGTATTTT. Protein: CASTTRGASTDTQYF.

This clone was counted a few times. V and J are TRBV11-2 and TRBJ2-7, with D perhaps matching TRBD1 (6 bases). CDR1 is SGHAT and CDR2 is FQNNGV in the germline V gene. Trimming stripped 5 bases from V and 6 bases from J, with 20 bases between. The CDR3 extends over 15 amino acids. The CDR3, as DNA: TGTGCCAGCAGCGTGAACAGGGATCCCTCAAGCGAGCAGTACTTC. Encoded protein: CASSVNRDPSSEQYF.

The V call is TRBV6-6, the J call TRBJ1-6; D perhaps matches TRBD1 (5 bases). V gave up 7 bases and J gave up 5 bases, with 12 bases separating them. Germline CDR1 and CDR2: MNHNY and SVGAGI (reference sequence). This CDR3 has 14 amino acids. CDR3 DNA: TGTGCCAGCACCTGGACACGCAATAATTCACCCCTCCACTTT. Its protein is CASTWTRNNSPLHF.

The V gene is TRBV5-4, the J gene TRBJ2-7, with TRBD2 matching over 8 bases. This CDR3 is 14 amino acids long. J gave up 2 bases and V 4 bases, and 5 bases lay outside the gene matches. Germline V gene lookup returns CDR1 SGHNT and CDR2 YYREEE (reference sequence). Here the CDR3 reads CASSHGLAPYEQYF. The DNA of the CDR3 is TGTGCCAGCAGCCACGGACTAGCCCCCTACGAGCAGTACTTC.

The V call is TRBV5-6, the J call TRBJ1-2; maybe TRBD1 (6 bases). V lost 0 bases and J 1 base, leaving 7 bases between the germline ends. The CDR3 loop spans 14 amino acids. Germline loops: CDR1 SGHDT, CDR2 YYEEEE. CDR3 amino acids: CASSLEGVNYGYTF. The CDR3 DNA reads TGTGCCAGCAGCTTGGAGGGGGTTAACTATGGCTACACCTTC.

The J gene is TRBJ1-4, the V gene TRBV5-1, with a weak D call TRBD1 (6 bases). The CDR3 has 14 amino acids. Germline loops: CDR1 SGHRS, CDR2 YFSETQ. The V gene lost 4 bases and the J gene lost 4 bases, with 11 bases spanning the gap. The CDR3 protein is CASSRGAVNEKLFF. The CDR3 DNA reads as TGCGCCAGCAGCCGGGGGGCGGTTAATGAAAAACTGTTTTTT.

The sample holds one count of this clone. V usage is TRBV3-1 (or the pseudogene TRBV3-2) and J usage is TRBJ1-2; tentatively, D is TRBD1 (6 bases). V lost 3 bases and J lost 8, with 13 bases in between. In germline, CDR1 is LGHDT, CDR2 YNNKEL (reference sequence). The CDR3 has 13 amino acids. The CDR3 nucleotides read TGTGCCAGCAGCCACGCAGGGGAAGGGGGCTACACCTTC. Protein: CASSHAGEGGYTF.

V gene TRBV21-1 combines with J gene TRBJ2-1; the table's D call TRBD1 went unverified against the DNA. TRBV21-1 is a documented pseudogene. The CDR3 length is 16 residues. The DNA of the CDR3 is TGTGCCAGCAGCAAAGTCCTCCTGGGGCCCTACAATGAGCAGTTCTTC. Amino acids: CASSKVLLGPYNEQFF.

This rearrangement joins TRBV19 to TRBJ2-1; maybe TRBD2 (7 bases). The V end was cut by 2 bases, the J end by 7 bases, with 12 bases between. This CDR3 spans 14 amino acids. Germline V gene lookup returns CDR1 LNHDA and CDR2 SQIVND (reference sequence). The CDR3: CASSIRGAGNEQFF. The CDR3 bases are TGTGCCAGTAGTATACGGGGGGCGGGTAATGAGCAGTTCTTC.

Of note for this clone: In the same sample, other DNA sequences code for this CDR3. The chain recombines TRBV2 with TRBJ2-5; 11 nucleotides line up with TRBD2. V shed 1 base and J 2 bases; nucleotides not matched to a gene: 3. The V gene's germline CDR1 is SNHLY and CDR2 FYNNEI. This CDR3 spans 16 amino acids. CDR3 sequence (DNA): TGTGCCAGCAGTGAAGGGGTAGCGGGGGGGCAAGAGACCCAGTACTTC. Its protein is CASSEGVAGGQETQYF. The variable domain in full, with the rest retrieved from reference TRBV2 and TRBJ2-5, is EPEVTQTPSHQVTQMGQEVILRCVPISNHLYFYWYRQILGQKVEFLVSFYNNEISEKSEIFDDQFSVERPDGSNFTLKIRSTKLEDSAMYFCASSEGVAGGQETQYFGPGTRLLVL.

V gene TRBV5-3 combines with J gene TRBJ2-4; D is perhaps TRBD1 (7 bases). TRBV5-3 is placed among ORFs of uncertain function. Trimming pared 3 bases from V and 4 bases from J, leaving 14 bases between. This CDR3 has 15 amino acids. The CDR3 protein is CARSSMTGRKNIQYF. CDR3 nucleotide sequence: TGTGCCAGAAGCTCAATGACAGGGAGGAAAAACATTCAGTACTTC.

The rearrangement links TRBV18 to TRBJ2-2; D may be TRBD1 (6 bases). CDR3 length: 16 amino acids. CDR1 and CDR2 (germline): KGHSH, LQKENI. The V end lost 3 bases, the J end lost 0 bases, and 11 bases lay between the germline ends. For the CDR3, the DNA is TGTGCCAGCTCACCGAGGACAGACGCGAACACCGGGGAGCTGTTTTTT. It codes for CASSPRTDANTGELFF.

The genes are TRBV19 and TRBJ1-2, with TRBD1 as a possible D gene (5 bases). The ends were cut back, 0 bases at V and 4 bases at J, with 15 bases in the middle. CDR1 is LNHDA and CDR2 is SQIVND in the germline V gene (reference sequence). The CDR3 has 16 amino acids. DNA of the CDR3: TGTGCCAGTAGTATAGATCAGGGAAGCGTCGGCTATGGCTACACCTTC. Its protein is CASSIDQGSVGYGYTF. Together with reference TRBV19 and TRBJ1-2, the CDR3 gives the full variable domain: DGGITQSPKYLFRKEGQNVTLSCEQNLNHDAMYWYRQDPGQGLRLIYYSQIVNDFQKGDIAEGYSVSREKKESFPLTVTSAQKNPTAFYLCASSIDQGSVGYGYTFGSGTRLTVV.

The chain links TRBV7-6 to TRBJ2-1, with 11 nucleotides matching TRBD2. Germline assignment: CDR1 SGHVS and CDR2 FNYEAQ. This CDR3 is 19 amino acids long. V lost 2 bases, J lost 3 bases, and 12 bases stayed unmatched. CDR3 residues: CASSLSPLNLAGGYNEQFF. In DNA, the CDR3 is TGTGCCAGCAGCTTATCACCACTGAACCTAGCGGGGGGCTACAATGAGCAGTTCTTC.

This clone turned up a few times. This sequence joins TRBV3-1 (or the pseudogene TRBV3-2) and TRBJ1-5; D uncertain. Germline CDR1 is LGHDT and CDR2 is YNNKEL (reference sequence). With 3 bases removed from V and 2 bases from J, the gap between germline ends came to 8 bases. The CDR3 runs to 14 residues. DNA of the CDR3: TGTGCCAGCAGCCAGGCCCAACGCAATCAGCCCCAGCATTTT. This sequence encodes CASSQAQRNQPQHF.